This T cell receptor beta chain is drawn from a study of memory CD8 T cells in hepatitis C reinfection. Across the whole study: Peak reinfection samples were taken 3 to 8 weeks after detection.

Indicated time point: peak reinfection, 3 to 8 weeks after reinfection detection. No in vitro expansion preceded TCR sequencing of the sorted cells. Trimming took 6 bases from V and 3 from J; bases not matched to a gene: 6. This CDR3 comprises 15 residues. CDR1 is MNHNS and CDR2 is SASEGT in the germline V gene. Libraries were prepared by immunoSEQ multiplex PCR; TCRdb keeps only in-frame clonotypes and omits some of them. The sample includes 35,000 to 55,000 clones, 88% of them seen just once. This TCR was sampled from a man younger than 35 with hepatitis C virus infection. This sequence joins TRBV6-1 and TRBJ2-7; 12 bases match TRBD2. Sequenced input: naive CD8+ T cells sorted from blood. The CDR3 region is CASRLGLAGNYEQYF. The CDR3 coding sequence is TGTGCCAGCAGACTTGGACTAGCGGGGAACTACGAGCAGTACTTC.